The sequence of this TCR beta chain was determined in a study of T cells in Graves' hyperthyroidism and ophthalmopathy. RNA transcripts provided the source from which TCR beta CDR3 regions were amplified. HTBI primers drove first-round RT-PCR of the TCR CDR3. TCRdb recomputed calls from the multiplex PCR reads with MiXCR, one row per CDR3 protein. The sample contains hundreds of thousands of distinct CDR3 sequences, under 20% of which appear only once. Between the trimmed V and J ends, which lost 0 bases and 10 bases, there was a span of 16 bases. The V gene's germline CDR1 is LGHDT and CDR2 YNNKEL (reference sequence). The CDR3 consists of 16 residues. In its sample, this clonotype was seen many times. Lactation, pregnancy, other autoimmune disease or uncontrolled infection excluded patients. Predating any ophthalmopathy symptoms, the blood sample was taken at first hyperthyroidism diagnosis.

This chain uses TRBV3-1 with TRBJ1-6; no definite D call. Sequenced: blood. The TCR originated in a woman aged 45-59 years with Graves' hyperthyroidism that later progressed to Graves' ophthalmopathy. The DNA for the CDR3 is TGTGCCAGCAGCCAAGATTTATCAGGCCCTAAATCACCCCTCCACTTT. As protein: CASSQDLSGPKSPLHF.